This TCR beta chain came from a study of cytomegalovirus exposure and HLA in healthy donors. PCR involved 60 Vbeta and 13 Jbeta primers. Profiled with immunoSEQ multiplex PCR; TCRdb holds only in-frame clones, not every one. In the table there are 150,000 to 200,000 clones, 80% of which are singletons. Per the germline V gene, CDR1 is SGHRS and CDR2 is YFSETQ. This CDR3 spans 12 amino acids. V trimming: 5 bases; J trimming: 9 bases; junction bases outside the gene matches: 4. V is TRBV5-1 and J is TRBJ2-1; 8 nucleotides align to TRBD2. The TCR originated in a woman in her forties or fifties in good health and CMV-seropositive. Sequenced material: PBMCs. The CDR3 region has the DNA TGCGCCAGCAGGACGGGGGGGCCTGAGCAGTTCTTC. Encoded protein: CASRTGGPEQFF.